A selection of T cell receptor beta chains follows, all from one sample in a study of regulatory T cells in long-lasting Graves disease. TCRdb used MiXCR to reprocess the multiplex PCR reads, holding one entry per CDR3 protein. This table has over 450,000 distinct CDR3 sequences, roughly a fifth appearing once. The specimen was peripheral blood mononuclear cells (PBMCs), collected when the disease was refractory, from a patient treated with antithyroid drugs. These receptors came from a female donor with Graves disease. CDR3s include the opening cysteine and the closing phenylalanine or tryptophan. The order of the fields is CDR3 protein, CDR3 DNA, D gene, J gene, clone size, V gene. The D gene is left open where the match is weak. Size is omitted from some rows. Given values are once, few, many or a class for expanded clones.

CASSLVASGIRYNEQFF,TGCGCCAGCAGCTTGGTGGCTAGCGGGATCCGCTACAATGAGCAGTTCTTC,TRBD2,TRBJ2-1,NA,TRBV5-1
CASSLQQGWTEAFF,TGTGCCAGCAGTTTACAACAGGGGTGGACTGAAGCTTTCTTT,TRBD1,TRBJ1-1,many,TRBV28
CASSTRTSGASYEQYF,TGTGCCAGCAGTACCCGGACTAGCGGGGCCTCCTACGAGCAGTACTTC,TRBD2,TRBJ2-7,NA,TRBV6-1
CASSPGTGGQPQHF,TGTGCCAGCAGTCCCGGGACAGGTGGCCAGCCCCAGCATTTT,TRBD1,TRBJ1-5,many,TRBV27
CASSLRGRDYGYTF,TGTGCCAGCAGTTTACGGGGGCGAGACTATGGCTACACCTTC,NA,TRBJ1-2,many,TRBV28
CASSPGTNDPQHF,TGTGCCAGCAGCCCGGGCACCAACGATCCCCAGCATTTT,NA,TRBJ1-5,NA,TRBV7-2
CASRPGQGSDQPQHF,TGTGCCAGCAGGCCCGGACAGGGGTCCGATCAGCCCCAGCATTTT,TRBD1,TRBJ1-5,many,TRBV12-3/TRBV12-4
CASKKHGPANEKLFF,TGCGCCAGCAAAAAGCATGGACCGGCTAATGAAAAACTGTTTTTT,NA,TRBJ1-4,NA,TRBV5-1
CASSSAPWGSSSYEQYF,TGTGCCAGCAGCTCCGCCCCTTGGGGGTCGAGCTCCTACGAGCAGTACTTC,NA,TRBJ2-7,few,TRBV7-2
CAISESAEQYF,TGTGCCATCAGTGAGTCGGCCGAGCAGTACTTC,NA,TRBJ2-7,few,TRBV10-3
CSVSQGVTNEKLFF,TGCAGCGTGTCACAGGGGGTAACTAATGAAAAACTGTTTTTT,TRBD1,TRBJ1-4,NA,TRBV29-1
CASSLADPYLAETQYF,TGTGCCAGCAGTTTAGCGGACCCTTACCTAGCGGAGACCCAGTACTTC,NA,TRBJ2-5,many,TRBV12-3/TRBV12-4
CASRITSGSSYEQYF,TGTGCCAGCAGAATAACTAGCGGGAGCTCCTACGAGCAGTACTTC,TRBD2,TRBJ2-7,many,TRBV28
CASSGGAFAKFNEKLFF,TGTGCCAGCTCTGGGGGAGCCTTCGCGAAGTTTAATGAAAAACTGTTTTTT,NA,TRBJ1-4,many,TRBV6-1
CASSPGVVSYEQYF,TGTGCCAGCAGCCCCGGGGTAGTCTCATACGAGCAGTACTTC,NA,TRBJ2-7,few,TRBV7-2
CASSQLQRAEAFF,TGTGCCAGCAGCCAGCTACAGAGGGCTGAAGCTTTCTTT,NA,TRBJ1-1,many,TRBV14
CASSFHLPGNEQFF,TGTGCCAGCAGCTTTCATCTCCCCGGAAATGAGCAGTTCTTC,NA,TRBJ2-1,NA,TRBV7-9
CASSLAPRGTSGRQEYF,TGTGCCAGCAGCTTAGCACCAAGGGGGACTAGCGGGAGACAGGAGTACTTC,TRBD2,TRBJ2-7,many,TRBV7-8
CASSRQGMSSPLHF,TGTGCCAGTAGCCGGCAGGGGATGAGTTCACCCCTCCACTTT,NA,TRBJ1-6,many,TRBV19
CATSDLWGTRLNSSYEQYF,TGTGCCACCAGTGATTTGTGGGGGACACGACTAAATTCTTCCTACGAGCAGTACTTC,NA,TRBJ2-7,NA,TRBV24-1
CASSHPLKGVGYSPLHF,TGCGCCAGCAGCCACCCCCTGAAGGGAGTCGGTTATTCACCCCTCCACTTT,NA,TRBJ1-6,NA,TRBV4-1
CASSRGQLDFGGGYTF,TGTGCCAGCAGCCGGGGACAGCTCGACTTCGGGGGTGGCTACACCTTC,TRBD1,TRBJ1-2,many,TRBV25-1
CSVDQGAPWYGYTF,TGCAGCGTCGACCAGGGGGCCCCCTGGTATGGCTACACCTTC,TRBD1,TRBJ1-2,many,TRBV29-1
CASSSEVRASGYGYTF,TGTGCCAGCAGCTCGGAGGTTAGGGCATCTGGCTATGGCTACACCTTC,NA,TRBJ1-2,few,TRBV7-2
CASSFGGETQYF,TGTGCCAGCAGTTTCGGGGGAGAGACCCAGTACTTC,NA,TRBJ2-5,many,TRBV27
CASRRTGDNSPLHF,TGTGCCAGCAGACGGACAGGCGATAATTCACCCCTCCACTTT,TRBD1,TRBJ1-6,many,TRBV6-1
CASSLSSGNTIYF,TGTGCCAGCAGTTTAAGCTCTGGAAACACCATATATTTT,NA,TRBJ1-3,many,TRBV12-3/TRBV12-4
CSVMGHSYEQYF,TGCAGCGTCATGGGACACTCCTACGAGCAGTACTTC,NA,TRBJ2-7,few,TRBV29-1
CASSLQAGNQPQHF,TGTGCCAGCAGTTTACAGGCAGGCAATCAGCCCCAGCATTTT,NA,TRBJ1-5,many,TRBV27
CASSPSRGADYEQYF,TGTGCCAGCAGTCCGTCGCGGGGGGCCGACTACGAGCAGTACTTC,TRBD2,TRBJ2-7,many,TRBV12-3/TRBV12-4
CASSFGAGWDTDTQYF,TGTGCCAGCAGTTTTGGGGCAGGGTGGGACACAGATACGCAGTATTTT,NA,TRBJ2-3,NA,TRBV12-3/TRBV12-4
CASKNAFPGNTEAFF,TGTGCCAGTAAGAACGCTTTCCCGGGCAACACTGAAGCTTTCTTT,NA,TRBJ1-1,few,TRBV19
CASRGQGVDTF,TGTGCCAGCAGGGGTCAGGGGGTGGATACCTTC,TRBD1,TRBJ1-2,many,TRBV6-1
CASQDINEKLFF,TGTGCCAGCCAGGACATTAATGAAAAACTGTTTTTT,NA,TRBJ1-4,few,TRBV28
CSVGQNWDSTDTQYF,TGCAGCGTCGGACAGAATTGGGACAGCACAGATACGCAGTATTTT,NA,TRBJ2-3,NA,TRBV29-1
CASSLTHGQGNGYTF,TGCGCCAGCAGCCTAACGCACGGACAGGGCAACGGCTACACCTTC,TRBD1,TRBJ1-2,NA,TRBV5-1
CASSLASGPMNTEAFF,TGTGCCAGCAGCTTGGCCTCAGGGCCAATGAACACTGAAGCTTTCTTT,NA,TRBJ1-1,NA,TRBV5-6
CASSLGRVSSGELFF,TGTGCCAGCAGCTTAGGCAGGGTTTCATCCGGGGAGCTGTTTTTT,NA,TRBJ2-2,many,TRBV7-2
CTSSLWRDTQYF,TGTACCAGCAGTTTATGGCGGGATACGCAGTATTTT,NA,TRBJ2-3,NA,TRBV28
CASTLPTSGAATYF,TGTGCCAGCACCCTCCCCACTAGCGGGGCAGCGACGTACTTC,TRBD2,TRBJ2-7,many,TRBV6-1
CATKPEGRKETQYF,TGTGCCACCAAACCCGAGGGCAGAAAAGAGACCCAGTACTTC,NA,TRBJ2-5,many,TRBV27
CAARAVSTDTQYF,TGTGCCGCCAGGGCAGTATCCACAGATACGCAGTATTTT,NA,TRBJ2-3,NA,TRBV10-3
CASSLEQFSNQPQHF,TGTGCCAGCAGTTTAGAACAGTTTAGCAATCAGCCCCAGCATTTT,NA,TRBJ1-5,many,TRBV12-3/TRBV12-4
CSAITVDQETQYF,TGCAGTGCGATTACAGTAGACCAAGAGACCCAGTACTTC,NA,TRBJ2-5,NA,TRBV20-1
CASSQADRGYNSPLHF,TGTGCCAGCAGCCAAGCGGACAGGGGATATAATTCACCCCTCCACTTT,TRBD1,TRBJ1-6,NA,TRBV7-9
CASSLDPGRETQYF,TGTGCCAGCAGCTTAGACCCCGGGAGAGAGACCCAGTACTTC,NA,TRBJ2-5,few,TRBV11-2
CASSFDSSGRSIQYF,TGTGCCAGCAGCTTCGACTCTAGCGGGAGAAGCATTCAGTACTTC,TRBD2,TRBJ2-4,NA,TRBV11-2
CASSLLHRNTEAFF,TGTGCCAGCAGTCTACTCCACAGGAACACTGAAGCTTTCTTT,NA,TRBJ1-1,many,TRBV12-3/TRBV12-4
CASSLAGFSGYQAQHF,TGTGCCAGCAGTTTAGCCGGGTTTTCGGGCTATCAGGCCCAGCATTTT,NA,TRBJ1-5,NA,TRBV12-3/TRBV12-4
CASSWGLAGVVEQFF,TGTGCCAGCAGCTGGGGACTAGCGGGAGTTGTTGAGCAGTTCTTC,TRBD2,TRBJ2-1,NA,TRBV13
CASCRADTSSYEQYF,TGTGCCAGCTGCCGCGCGGACACGAGCTCCTACGAGCAGTACTTC,NA,TRBJ2-7,many,TRBV28
CASSEGGRFTEAFF,TGTGCCAGCAGTGAGGGAGGCCGGTTCACTGAAGCTTTCTTT,NA,TRBJ1-1,NA,TRBV6-1
CASSQDQGTGWQHF,TGCGCCAGCAGCCAAGATCAAGGGACAGGCTGGCAGCATTTT,TRBD1,TRBJ1-5,NA,TRBV4-1
CASSFQSASGYEETQYF,TGTGCCAGCAGTTTTCAGTCGGCTAGCGGGTACGAAGAGACCCAGTACTTC,TRBD2,TRBJ2-5,NA,TRBV28
CSARETGSSPLHF,TGCAGTGCTAGAGAGACAGGGAGTTCACCCCTCCACTTT,TRBD1,TRBJ1-6,NA,TRBV20-1
CASSIDRQGSSYNSPLHF,TGTGCCAGTAGTATCGATCGACAGGGGAGCTCCTATAATTCACCCCTCCACTTT,TRBD1,TRBJ1-6,few,TRBV19
CASSYRRVAHSGANVLTF,TGTGCCAGCAGTTACAGGCGGGTGGCGCACTCTGGGGCCAACGTCCTGACTTTC,NA,TRBJ2-6,few,TRBV11-2